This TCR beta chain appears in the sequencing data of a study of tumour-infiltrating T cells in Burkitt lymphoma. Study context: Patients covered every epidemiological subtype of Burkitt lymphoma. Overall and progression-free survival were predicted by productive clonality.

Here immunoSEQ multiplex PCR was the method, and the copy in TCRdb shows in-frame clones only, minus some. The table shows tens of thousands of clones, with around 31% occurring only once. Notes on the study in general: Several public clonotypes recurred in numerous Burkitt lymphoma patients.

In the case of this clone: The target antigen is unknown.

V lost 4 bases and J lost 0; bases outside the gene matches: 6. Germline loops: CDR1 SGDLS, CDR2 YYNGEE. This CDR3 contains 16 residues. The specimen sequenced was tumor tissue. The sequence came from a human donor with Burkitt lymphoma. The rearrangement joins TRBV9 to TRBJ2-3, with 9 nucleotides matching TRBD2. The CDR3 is CASSPLAGGSTDTQYF. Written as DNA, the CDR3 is TGTGCCAGCAGCCCGCTTGCGGGGGGGAGCACAGATACGCAGTATTTT.